The T cell receptor beta chain under discussion was sequenced for a study of cytomegalovirus exposure and HLA in healthy donors. The V and J ends lost 5 bases and 3 bases, in that order; junction bases with no gene match: 9. The CDR3 length is 17 residues. Germline V lookup: CDR1 SGHTA, CDR2 FQGNSA. In the PCR, 60 Vbeta and 13 Jbeta primers were used. Clones were sequenced by immunoSEQ multiplex PCR, and TCRdb holds only the in-frame ones, with some missing. Among about 110,000 clones listed, 76% were seen once. The chain carries TRBV7-2 and TRBJ2-1; 11 bases agree with TRBD2. Sequenced input: PBMCs. This TCR came from a man between 18 and 29 years old in good health and CMV-seronegative. DNA of the CDR3: TGTGCCAGCAGCGAACTAGCGGGGGCGAATATCTACAATGAGCAGTTCTTC. Its protein is CASSELAGANIYNEQFF.